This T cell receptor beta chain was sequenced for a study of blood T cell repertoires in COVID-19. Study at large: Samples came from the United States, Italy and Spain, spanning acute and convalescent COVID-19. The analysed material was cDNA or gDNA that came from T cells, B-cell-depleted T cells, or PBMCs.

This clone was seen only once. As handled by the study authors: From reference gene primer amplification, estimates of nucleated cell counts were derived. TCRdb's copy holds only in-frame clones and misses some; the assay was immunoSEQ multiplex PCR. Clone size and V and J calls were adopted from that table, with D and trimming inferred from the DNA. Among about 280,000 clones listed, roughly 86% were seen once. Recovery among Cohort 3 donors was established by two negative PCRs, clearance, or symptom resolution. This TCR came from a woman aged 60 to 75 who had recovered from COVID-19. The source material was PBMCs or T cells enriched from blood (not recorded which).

CDR3 sequence: CSASDMNTEAFF. In nucleotides, the CDR3 is TGCAGCGCAAGTGACATGAACACTGAAGCTTTCTTT. The gene calls are TRBV29-1 and TRBJ1-1; D remains unclear. Trimming stripped 7 bases from V and 0 bases from J, with 9 bases between. This CDR3 comprises 12 residues. Germline CDR1 and CDR2: SQVTM and ANQGSEA.